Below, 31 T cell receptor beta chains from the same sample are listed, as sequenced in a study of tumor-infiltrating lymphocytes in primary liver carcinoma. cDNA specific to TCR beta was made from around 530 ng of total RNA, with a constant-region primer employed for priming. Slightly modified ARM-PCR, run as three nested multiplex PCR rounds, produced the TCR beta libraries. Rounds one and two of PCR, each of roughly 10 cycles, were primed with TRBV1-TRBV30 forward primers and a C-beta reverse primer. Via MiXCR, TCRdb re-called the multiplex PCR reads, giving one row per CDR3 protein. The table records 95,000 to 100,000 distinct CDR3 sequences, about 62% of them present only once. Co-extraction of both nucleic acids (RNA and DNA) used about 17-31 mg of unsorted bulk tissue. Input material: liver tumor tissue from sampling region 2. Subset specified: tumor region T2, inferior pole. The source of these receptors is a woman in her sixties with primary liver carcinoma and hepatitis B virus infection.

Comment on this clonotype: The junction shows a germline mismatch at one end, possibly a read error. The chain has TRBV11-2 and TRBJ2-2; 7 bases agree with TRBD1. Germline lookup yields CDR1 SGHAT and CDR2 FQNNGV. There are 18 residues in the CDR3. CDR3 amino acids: CASSRGGSYITNTGELFF. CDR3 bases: TGTGCCAGCAGCCGAGGGGGCTCTTATATCACGAACACCGGGGAGTTGTTTTTT.

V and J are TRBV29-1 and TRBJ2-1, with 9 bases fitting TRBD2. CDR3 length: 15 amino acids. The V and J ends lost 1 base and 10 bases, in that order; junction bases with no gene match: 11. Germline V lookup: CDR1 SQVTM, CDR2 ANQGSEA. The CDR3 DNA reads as TGCAGCGTTGAAGTCCGGGCTAGCGGGATTAAAGAGCAGTTCTTC. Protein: CSVEVRASGIKEQFF.

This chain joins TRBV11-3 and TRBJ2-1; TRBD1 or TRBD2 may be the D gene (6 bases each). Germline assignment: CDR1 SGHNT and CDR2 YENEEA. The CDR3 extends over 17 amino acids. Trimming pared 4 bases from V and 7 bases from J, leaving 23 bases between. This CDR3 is CASSSWGARTMVNEQFF. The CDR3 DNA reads TGTGCCAGCAGCTCCTGGGGGGCGCGGACCATGGTAAATGAGCAGTTCTTC.

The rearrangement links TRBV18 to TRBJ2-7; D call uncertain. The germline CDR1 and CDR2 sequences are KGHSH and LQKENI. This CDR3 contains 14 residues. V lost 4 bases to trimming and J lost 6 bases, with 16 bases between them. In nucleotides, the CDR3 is TGTGCCAGCTCACTTTCCACCCGGACGGGCGAGCAGTACTTC. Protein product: CASSLSTRTGEQYF.

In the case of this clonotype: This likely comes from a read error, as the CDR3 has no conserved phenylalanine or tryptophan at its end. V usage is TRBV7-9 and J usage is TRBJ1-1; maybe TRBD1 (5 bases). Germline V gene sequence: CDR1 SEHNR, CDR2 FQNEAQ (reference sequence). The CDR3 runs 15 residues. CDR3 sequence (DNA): TGTGCCAGTAGCTTGTCCGGGGCTGGTCTATCTGAAGCTTTCTTG. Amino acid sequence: CASSLSGAGLSEAFL.

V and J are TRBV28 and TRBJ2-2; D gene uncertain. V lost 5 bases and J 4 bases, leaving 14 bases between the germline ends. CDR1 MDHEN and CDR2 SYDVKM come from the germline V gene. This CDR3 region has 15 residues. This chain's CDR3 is CASSPIDMATGELFF. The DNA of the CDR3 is TGTGCCAGCAGTCCCATAGACATGGCCACCGGGGAGCTGTTTTTT.

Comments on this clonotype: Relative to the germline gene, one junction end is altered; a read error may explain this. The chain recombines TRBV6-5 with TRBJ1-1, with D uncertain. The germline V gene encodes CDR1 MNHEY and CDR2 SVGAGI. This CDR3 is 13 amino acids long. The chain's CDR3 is CASCYYRSTEAFF. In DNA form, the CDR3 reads TGTGCCAGCTGTTACTATCGGAGTACTGAAGCTTTCTTT.

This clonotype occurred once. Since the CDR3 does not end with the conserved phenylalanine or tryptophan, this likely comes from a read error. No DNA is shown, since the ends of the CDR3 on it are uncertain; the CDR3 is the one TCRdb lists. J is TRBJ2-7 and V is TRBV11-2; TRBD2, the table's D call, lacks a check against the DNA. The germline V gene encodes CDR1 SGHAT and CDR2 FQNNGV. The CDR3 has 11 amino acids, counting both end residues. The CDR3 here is CASSSASSLGY.

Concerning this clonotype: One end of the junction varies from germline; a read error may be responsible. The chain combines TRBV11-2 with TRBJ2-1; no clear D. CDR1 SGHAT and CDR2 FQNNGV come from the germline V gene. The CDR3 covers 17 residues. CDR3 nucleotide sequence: TGTGCCAGAAGCTTACTGACTCGCTTAGGGCGACTTAATGAGCAGTTCTTC. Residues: CARSLLTRLGRLNEQFF.

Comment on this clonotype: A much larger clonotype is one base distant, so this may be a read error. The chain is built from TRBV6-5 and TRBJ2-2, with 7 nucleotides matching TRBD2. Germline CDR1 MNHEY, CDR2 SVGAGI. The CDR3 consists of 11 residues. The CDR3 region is CASSLGGGLFF. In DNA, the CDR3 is TGTGCCAGCAGTCTCGGCGGGGGGCTGTTTTTT.

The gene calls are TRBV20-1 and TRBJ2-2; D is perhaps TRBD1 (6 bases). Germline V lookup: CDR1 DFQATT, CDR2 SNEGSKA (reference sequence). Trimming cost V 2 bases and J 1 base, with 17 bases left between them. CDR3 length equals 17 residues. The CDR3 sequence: CSARPGRGQKNTGELFF. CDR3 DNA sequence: TGCAGTGCTAGACCCGGCAGGGGTCAAAAGAACACCGGGGAGCTGTTTTTT.

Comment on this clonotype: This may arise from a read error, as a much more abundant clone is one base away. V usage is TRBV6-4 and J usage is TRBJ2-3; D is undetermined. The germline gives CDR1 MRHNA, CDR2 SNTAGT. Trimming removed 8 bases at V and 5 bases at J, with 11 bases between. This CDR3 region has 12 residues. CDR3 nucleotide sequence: TGTGCCAGCCCCCGCGGTGGAGATACGCAGTATTTT. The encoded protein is CASPRGGDTQYF.

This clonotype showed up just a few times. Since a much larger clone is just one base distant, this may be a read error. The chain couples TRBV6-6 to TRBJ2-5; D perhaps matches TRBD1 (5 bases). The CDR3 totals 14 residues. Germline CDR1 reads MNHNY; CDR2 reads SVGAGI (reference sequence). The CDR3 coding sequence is TGTGTCAGCAAAAAAGGGGCGGTTCGAGAGACCCAGTACTTC. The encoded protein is CVSKKGAVRETQYF.

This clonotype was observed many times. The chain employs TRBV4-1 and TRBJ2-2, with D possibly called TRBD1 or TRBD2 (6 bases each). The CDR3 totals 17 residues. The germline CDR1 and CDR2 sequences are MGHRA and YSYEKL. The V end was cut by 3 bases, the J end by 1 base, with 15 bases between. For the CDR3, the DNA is TGCGCCAGCAGCCAGGGGGGACACCTCCTGAACACCGGGGAGCTGTTTTTT. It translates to CASSQGGHLLNTGELFF.

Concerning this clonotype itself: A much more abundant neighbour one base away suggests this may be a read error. Written as DNA, the CDR3 is TGCGCCAGCAGCTTGCCCGGGGAGGGCATTCAGTACTTC. Translation gives CASSLPGEGIQYF. The J gene is TRBJ2-4, the V gene TRBV5-1; 7 nucleotides agree with TRBD2. In germline, CDR1 is SGHRS, CDR2 YFSETQ. Unmatched junction bases numbered 4, after V lost 1 base and J lost 9 bases. This CDR3 has 13 amino acids.

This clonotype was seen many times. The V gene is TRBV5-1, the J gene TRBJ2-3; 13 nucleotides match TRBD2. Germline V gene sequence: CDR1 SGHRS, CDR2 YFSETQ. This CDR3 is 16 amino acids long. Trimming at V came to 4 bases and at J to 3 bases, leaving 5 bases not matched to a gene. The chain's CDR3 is CASSPGTSGVTDTQYF. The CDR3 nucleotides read TGCGCCAGCAGCCCTGGGACTAGCGGGGTGACAGATACGCAGTATTTT. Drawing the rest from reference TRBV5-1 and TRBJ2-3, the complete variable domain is KAGVTQTPRYLIKTRGQQVTLSCSPISGHRSVSWYQQTPGQGLQFLFEYFSETQRNKGNFPGRFSGRQFSNSRSEMNVSTLELGDSALYLCASSPGTSGVTDTQYFGPGTRLTVL.

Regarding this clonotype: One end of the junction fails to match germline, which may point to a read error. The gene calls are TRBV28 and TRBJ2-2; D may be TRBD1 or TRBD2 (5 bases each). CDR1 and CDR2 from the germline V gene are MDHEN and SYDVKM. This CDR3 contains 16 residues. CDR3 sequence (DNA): TGTGCCACCAGTGTAGGGACGGCCACTAACACCGGGGTGCTGTTTTTT. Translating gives CATSVGTATNTGVLFF. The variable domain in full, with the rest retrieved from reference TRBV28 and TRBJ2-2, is DVKVTQSSRYLVKRTGEKVFLECVQDMDHENMFWYRQDPGLGLRLIYFSYDVKMKEKGDIPEGYSVSREKKERFSLILESASTNQTSMYLCATSVGTATNTGVLFFGEGSRLTVL.

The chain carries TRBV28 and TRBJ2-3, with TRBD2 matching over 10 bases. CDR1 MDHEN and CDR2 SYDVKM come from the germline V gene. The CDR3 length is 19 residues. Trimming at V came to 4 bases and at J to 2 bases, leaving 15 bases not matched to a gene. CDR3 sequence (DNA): TGTGCCAGCAGTTATTCTGGACTAGCGGCCTGGGGCCTCACAGATACGCAGTATTTT. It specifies CASSYSGLAAWGLTDTQYF.

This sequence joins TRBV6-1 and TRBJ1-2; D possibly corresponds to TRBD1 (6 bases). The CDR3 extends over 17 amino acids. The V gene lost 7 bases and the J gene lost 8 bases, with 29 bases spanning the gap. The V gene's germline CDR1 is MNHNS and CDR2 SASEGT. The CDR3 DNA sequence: TGTGCCAGCAACGCCGGGAAAGGGGGATACTATGCTGGGGGCTACACCTTC. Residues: CASNAGKGGYYAGGYTF.

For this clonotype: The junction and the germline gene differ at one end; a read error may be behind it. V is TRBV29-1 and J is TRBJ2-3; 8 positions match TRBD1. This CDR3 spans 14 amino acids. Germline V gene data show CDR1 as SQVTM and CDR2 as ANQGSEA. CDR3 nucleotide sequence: TGCTGCGTAGGGGACAGGACCCTCAAAGATACGCAGTATTTT. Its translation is CCVGDRTLKDTQYF.

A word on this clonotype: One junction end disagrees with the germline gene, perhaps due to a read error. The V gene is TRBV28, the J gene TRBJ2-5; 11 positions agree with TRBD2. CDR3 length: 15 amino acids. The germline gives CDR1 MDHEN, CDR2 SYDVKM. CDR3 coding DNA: TGTGTCAGCACCGCCAGACTAGCGGGAACAGAGACCCAGTACTTC. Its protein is CVSTARLAGTETQYF. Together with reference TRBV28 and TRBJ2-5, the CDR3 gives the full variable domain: DVKVTQSSRYLVKRTGEKVFLECVQDMDHENMFWYRQDPGLGLRLIYFSYDVKMKEKGDIPEGYSVSREKKERFSLILESASTNQTSMYLCVSTARLAGTETQYFGPGTRLLVL.

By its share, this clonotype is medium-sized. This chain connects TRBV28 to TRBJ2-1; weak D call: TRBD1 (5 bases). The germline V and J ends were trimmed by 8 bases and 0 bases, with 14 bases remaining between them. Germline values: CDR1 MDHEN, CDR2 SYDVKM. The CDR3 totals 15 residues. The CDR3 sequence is CASGADSSSYNEQFF. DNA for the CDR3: TGTGCCAGCGGGGCCGACTCAAGCTCCTACAATGAGCAGTTCTTC.

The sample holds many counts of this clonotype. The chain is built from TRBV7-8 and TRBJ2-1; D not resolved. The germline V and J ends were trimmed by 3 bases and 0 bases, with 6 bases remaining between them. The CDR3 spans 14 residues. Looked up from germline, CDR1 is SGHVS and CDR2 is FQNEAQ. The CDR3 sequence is CASSFGGSYNEQFF. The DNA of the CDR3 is TGTGCCAGCAGCTTTGGTGGCTCCTACAATGAGCAGTTCTTC.

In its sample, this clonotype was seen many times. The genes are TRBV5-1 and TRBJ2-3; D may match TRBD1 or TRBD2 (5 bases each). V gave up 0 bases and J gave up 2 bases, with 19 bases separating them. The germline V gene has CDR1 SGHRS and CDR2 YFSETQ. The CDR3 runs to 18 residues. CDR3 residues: CASSLVDSPVGDTDTQYF. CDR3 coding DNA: TGCGCCAGCAGCTTGGTGGACTCACCAGTGGGGGACACAGATACGCAGTATTTT. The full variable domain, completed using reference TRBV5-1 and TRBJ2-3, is KAGVTQTPRYLIKTRGQQVTLSCSPISGHRSVSWYQQTPGQGLQFLFEYFSETQRNKGNFPGRFSGRQFSNSRSEMNVSTLELGDSALYLCASSLVDSPVGDTDTQYFGPGTRLTVL.

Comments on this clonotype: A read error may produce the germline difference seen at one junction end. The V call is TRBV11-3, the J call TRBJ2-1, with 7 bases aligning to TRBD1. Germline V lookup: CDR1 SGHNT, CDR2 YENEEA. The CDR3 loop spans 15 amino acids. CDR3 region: CASSSGGVRRGEQFF. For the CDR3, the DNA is TGTGCTAGCAGCTCAGGGGGTGTCCGACGAGGTGAGCAGTTCTTC.

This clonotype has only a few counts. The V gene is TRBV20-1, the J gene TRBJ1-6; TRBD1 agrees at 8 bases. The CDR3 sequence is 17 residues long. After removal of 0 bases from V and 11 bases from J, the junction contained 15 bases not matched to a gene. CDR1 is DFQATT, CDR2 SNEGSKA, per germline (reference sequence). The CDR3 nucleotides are TGCAGTGCTAGAGATTCTACGAAGGACAGGGCATTGGCACCCCTCCACTTT. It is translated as CSARDSTKDRALAPLHF.

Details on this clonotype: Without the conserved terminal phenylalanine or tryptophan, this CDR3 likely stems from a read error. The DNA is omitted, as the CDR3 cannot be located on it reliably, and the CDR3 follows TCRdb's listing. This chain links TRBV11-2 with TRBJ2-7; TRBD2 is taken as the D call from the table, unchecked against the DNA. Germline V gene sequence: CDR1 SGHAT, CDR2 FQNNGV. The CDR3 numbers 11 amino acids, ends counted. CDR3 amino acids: CASSYASSLEH.

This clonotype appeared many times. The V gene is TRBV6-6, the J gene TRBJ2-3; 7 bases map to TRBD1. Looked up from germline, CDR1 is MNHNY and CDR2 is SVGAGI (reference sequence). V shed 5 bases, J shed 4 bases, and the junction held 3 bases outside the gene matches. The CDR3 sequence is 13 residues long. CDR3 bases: TGTGCCAGCAGTGACACAGGGGCAGATACGCAGTATTTT. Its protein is CASSDTGADTQYF.

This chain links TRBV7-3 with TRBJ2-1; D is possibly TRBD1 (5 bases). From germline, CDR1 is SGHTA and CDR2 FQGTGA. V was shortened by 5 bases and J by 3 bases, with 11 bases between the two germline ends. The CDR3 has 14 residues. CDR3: CASSPGMGYNEQFF. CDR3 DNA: TGTGCCAGCAGCCCAGGGATGGGCTACAATGAGCAGTTCTTC. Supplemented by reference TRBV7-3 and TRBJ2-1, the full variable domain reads GAGVSQTPSNKVTEKGKYVELRCDPISGHTALYWYRQSLGQGPEFLIYFQGTGAADDSGLPNDRFFAVRPEGSVSTLKIQRTERGDSAVYLCASSPGMGYNEQFFGPGTRLTVL.

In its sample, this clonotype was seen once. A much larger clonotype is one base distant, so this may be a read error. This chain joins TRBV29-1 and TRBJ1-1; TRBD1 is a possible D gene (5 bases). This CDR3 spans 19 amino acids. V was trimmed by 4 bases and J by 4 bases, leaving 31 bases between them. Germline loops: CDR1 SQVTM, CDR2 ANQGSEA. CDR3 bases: TGCAGCGTTGTTAGAAGATCTTCGGAAGGGGAGCCTAAAAGCACTGAAGCTTTCTTT. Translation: CSVVRRSSEGEPKSTEAFF.

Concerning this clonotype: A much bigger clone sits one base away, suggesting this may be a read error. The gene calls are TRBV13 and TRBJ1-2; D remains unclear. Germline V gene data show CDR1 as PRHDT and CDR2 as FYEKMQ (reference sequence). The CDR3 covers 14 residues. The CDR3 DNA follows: TGTGCCAACAGCCCCCGCGAGATTAACTATGGCTACACCTTC. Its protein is CANSPREINYGYTF.